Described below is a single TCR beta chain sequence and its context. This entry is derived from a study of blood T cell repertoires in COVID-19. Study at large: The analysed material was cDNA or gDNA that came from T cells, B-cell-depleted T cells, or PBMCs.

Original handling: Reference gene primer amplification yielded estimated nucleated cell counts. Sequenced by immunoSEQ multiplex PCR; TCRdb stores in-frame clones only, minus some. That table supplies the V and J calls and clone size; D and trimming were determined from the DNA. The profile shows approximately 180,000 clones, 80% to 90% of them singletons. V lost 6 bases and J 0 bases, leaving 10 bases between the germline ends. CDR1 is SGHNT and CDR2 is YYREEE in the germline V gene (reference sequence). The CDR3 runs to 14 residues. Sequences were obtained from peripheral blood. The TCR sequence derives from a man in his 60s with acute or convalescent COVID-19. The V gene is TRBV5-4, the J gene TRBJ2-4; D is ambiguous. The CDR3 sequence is CASTPGVAKNIQYF. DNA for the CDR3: TGTGCCAGCACCCCGGGTGTAGCCAAAAACATTCAGTACTTC.